These T cell receptor beta chains were read from a single sample in a study of T cells in Graves' hyperthyroidism and ophthalmopathy. In TCRdb, the multiplex PCR reads were re-called with MiXCR into one record per CDR3 protein. Seen here are about 500,000 distinct CDR3 sequences, roughly 18% observed once, and the top ten hold 17%. Sequencing was performed on blood. Receptors originate from a woman younger than 30 with Graves' ophthalmopathy. Each CDR3 is given with its conserved first and last residue. Fields, in order: V gene, clone size, D gene, J gene, CDR3 protein, CDR3 DNA. The D gene is left open where the match is weak. Size is omitted from some rows. Given values are once, few, many or a class for expanded clones.

>TRBV30|.|.|TRBJ2-7
CAWGGGGGEQYF
TGTGCCTGGGGAGGGGGCGGGGGCGAGCAGTACTTC
>TRBV12-3/TRBV12-4|few|.|TRBJ2-1
CASALAESYNEQFF
TGTGCCAGCGCTCTGGCGGAGTCCTACAATGAGCAGTTCTTC
>TRBV5-1|many|TRBD1|TRBJ2-3
CASSLEGGPQNTDTQYF
TGCGCCAGCAGCTTGGAAGGGGGCCCCCAAAACACAGATACGCAGTATTTT
>TRBV19|.|.|TRBJ2-1
CASRISTGPYNEQFF
TGTGCCAGTAGGATATCGACGGGTCCTTACAATGAGCAGTTCTTC
>TRBV27|few|.|TRBJ2-1
CASRDLTHNEQFF
TGTGCCAGCAGGGACTTGACCCACAATGAGCAGTTCTTC
>TRBV27|many|TRBD1|TRBJ1-4
CASRQPGQGVTNEKLFF
TGTGCCAGCAGACAACCGGGACAGGGAGTCACTAATGAAAAACTGTTTTTT
>TRBV6-4|.|.|TRBJ1-1
CASIETLGTEAFF
TGTGCCAGCATTGAAACACTTGGAACTGAAGCTTTCTTT
>TRBV9|few|.|TRBJ2-2
CASSVEGTPTGELFF
TGTGCCAGCAGCGTAGAAGGAACACCCACCGGGGAGCTGTTTTTT
>TRBV7-3|many|TRBD1|TRBJ2-3
CASSLNARGHEAQYF
TGTGCCAGCAGCCTAAACGCCAGGGGGCACGAGGCGCAGTATTTT
>TRBV7-2|many|.|TRBJ1-2
CASNSNSGTGLYGYTF
TGTGCCAGCAACTCTAATTCCGGGACGGGGCTCTATGGCTACACCTTC
>TRBV2|many|TRBD1|TRBJ1-2
CASTRTGGYGYTF
TGTGCCAGCACCCGGACAGGGGGCTATGGCTACACCTTC
>TRBV20-1|many|.|TRBJ2-1
CSARDRHLYNEQFF
TGCAGTGCTAGAGATCGTCACCTATACAATGAGCAGTTCTTC
>TRBV12-3/TRBV12-4|many|.|TRBJ2-3
CASITGNTDTQYF
TGTGCCAGCATAACAGGCAACACAGATACGCAGTATTTT
>TRBV12-3/TRBV12-4|many|.|TRBJ1-2
CASRVFTDSNYGYTF
TGTGCCAGCAGAGTTTTTACGGATTCTAACTATGGCTACACCTTC
>TRBV28|many|TRBD1|TRBJ1-5
CASSPVDRASNQPQHF
TGTGCCAGCAGTCCTGTGGACAGGGCAAGCAATCAGCCCCAGCATTTT
>TRBV5-1|many|.|TRBJ2-3
CASRDHGDTQYF
TGCGCCAGCAGGGATCACGGGGATACGCAGTATTTT
>TRBV29-1|many|.|TRBJ1-1
CSVKQINTEAFF
TGCAGCGTTAAGCAGATAAACACTGAAGCTTTCTTT
>TRBV6-1|.|TRBD1|TRBJ2-7
CASTETGYEQYF
TGTGCCAGCACCGAGACAGGGTACGAGCAGTACTTC
>TRBV7-8|.|.|TRBJ1-6
CASSPWSGAGVNNSPLHF
TGTGCCAGCAGCCCATGGTCAGGGGCCGGGGTGAATAATTCACCCCTCCACTTT
>TRBV30|few|TRBD2|TRBJ2-1
CAWTKRPGLAGLSYNEQFF
TGTGCCTGGACCAAAAGGCCGGGACTAGCGGGACTTTCCTACAATGAGCAGTTCTTC
>TRBV6-2/TRBV6-3|few|TRBD2|TRBJ2-2
CASRYPGLAGVETGELFF
TGTGCCAGCAGATACCCGGGACTAGCGGGAGTAGAGACCGGGGAGCTGTTTTTT
>TRBV7-3|many|TRBD2|TRBJ2-3
CASSLIAGGSDTQYF
TGTGCCAGCAGCTTAATCGCGGGGGGCTCCGATACGCAGTATTTT
>TRBV7-9|many|.|TRBJ1-1
CASSRGYTEAFF
TGTGCCAGCAGCCGAGGGTACACTGAAGCTTTCTTT
>TRBV3-1|many|TRBD1|TRBJ1-2
CASSLDRVSSYGYTF
TGTGCCAGCAGCCTTGACAGGGTATCATCCTATGGCTACACCTTC
>TRBV18|.|.|TRBJ2-1
CASSPEIPYNEQFF
TGTGCCAGCTCACCGGAGATACCCTACAATGAGCAGTTCTTC
>TRBV9|few|TRBD1|TRBJ1-1
CASSPRGGAEAFF
TGTGCCAGCAGCCCCCGAGGGGGCGCTGAAGCTTTCTTT
>TRBV9|many|.|TRBJ1-4
CASSDGQNEKLFF
TGTGCCAGCAGCGATGGACAGAATGAAAAACTGTTTTTT
>TRBV24-1|few|.|TRBJ1-2
CATKGDGYTF
TGTGCCACCAAAGGGGATGGCTACACCTTC
>TRBV6-1|few|.|TRBJ2-6
CASSGAGLLSSGANVLTF
TGTGCCAGCAGTGGAGCAGGGCTCCTCAGCTCTGGGGCCAACGTCCTGACTTTC
>TRBV7-9|.|TRBD2|TRBJ2-5
CASTPSGGAEETQYF
TGTGCCAGCACCCCAAGCGGGGGGGCCGAAGAGACCCAGTACTTC
>TRBV5-1|few|TRBD1|TRBJ2-7
CASSLSGGALYEQYF
TGCGCCAGCAGCTTGTCAGGGGGAGCCCTCTACGAGCAGTACTTC
>TRBV15|few|.|TRBJ2-7
CATSRVRDISYEQYF
TGTGCCACCAGCAGAGTGAGGGACATATCTTACGAGCAGTACTTC